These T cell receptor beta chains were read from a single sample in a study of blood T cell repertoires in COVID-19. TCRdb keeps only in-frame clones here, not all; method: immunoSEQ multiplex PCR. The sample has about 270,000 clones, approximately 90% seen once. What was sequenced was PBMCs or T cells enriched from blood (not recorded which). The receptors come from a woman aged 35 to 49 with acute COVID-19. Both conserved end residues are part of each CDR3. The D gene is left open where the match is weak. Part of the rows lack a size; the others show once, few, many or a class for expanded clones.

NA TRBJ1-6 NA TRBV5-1 CASSLATASSYNSPLHF TGCGCCAGCAGCTTGGCGACAGCTAGCTCCTATAATTCACCCCTCCACTTT
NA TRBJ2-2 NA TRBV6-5 CATKWGVGTGELFF TGTGCCACCAAGTGGGGGGTTGGTACCGGGGAGCTGTTTTTT
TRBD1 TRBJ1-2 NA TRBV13 CASSLGKDRGLSVRDYGYTF TGTGCCAGCAGCTTAGGCAAGGACAGGGGGCTCTCTGTACGGGACTATGGCTACACCTTC
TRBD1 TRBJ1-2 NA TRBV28 CASSFPTGVYGYTF TGTGCCAGCAGTTTTCCCACAGGGGTCTATGGCTACACCTTC
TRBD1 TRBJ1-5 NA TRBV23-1 CASSKTGVPQHF TGCGCCAGCAGCAAAACAGGGGTGCCCCAGCATTTT
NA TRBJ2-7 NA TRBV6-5 CASSVAARDEQYF TGTGCCAGCTCGGTAGCGGCCCGGGACGAGCAGTACTTC
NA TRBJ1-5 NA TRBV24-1 CATSDFSGSQHF TGTGCCACCAGTGATTTTTCAGGTTCCCAGCATTTT
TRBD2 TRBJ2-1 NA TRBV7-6 CASSTRTSGDDEQFF TGTGCCAGCAGCACTAGGACTAGCGGGGACGATGAGCAGTTCTTC
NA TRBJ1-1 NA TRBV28 CASSSHQGSSTEAFF TGTGCCAGCAGTTCACACCAGGGGTCATCCACTGAAGCTTTCTTT
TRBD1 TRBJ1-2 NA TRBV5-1 CASSLGQGNYGYTF TGCGCCAGCAGCTTAGGACAGGGGAACTATGGCTACACCTTC
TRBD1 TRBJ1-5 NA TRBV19 CASRDSNQPQHF TGTGCCAGCCGGGACAGTAATCAGCCCCAGCATTTT
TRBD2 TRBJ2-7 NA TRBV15 CATSGTSGSYEQYF TGTGCCACCAGCGGTACTAGCGGGAGCTACGAGCAGTACTTC
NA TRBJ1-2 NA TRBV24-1 CATSPGGTNYGYTF TGTGCCACCAGTCCAGGAGGGACTAACTATGGCTACACCTTC
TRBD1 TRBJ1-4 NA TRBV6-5 CASSEGQGGEKLFF TGTGCCAGCAGCGAGGGACAGGGCGGCGAAAAACTGTTTTTT
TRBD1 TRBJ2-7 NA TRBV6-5 CASSKQGDRSYEQYF TGTGCCAGCAGTAAACAGGGGGACAGATCCTACGAGCAGTACTTC
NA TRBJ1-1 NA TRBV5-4 CASTATGGSTEAFF TGTGCCAGCACCGCGACAGGAGGAAGCACTGAAGCTTTCTTT
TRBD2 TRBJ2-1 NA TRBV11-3 CASSFSGTIVGNEQFF TGTGCCAGCAGCTTCTCCGGGACTATAGTGGGCAATGAGCAGTTCTTC
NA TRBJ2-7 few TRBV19 CASSMGVRYPYYEQYF TGTGCCAGTAGTATGGGAGTGCGGTACCCTTACTACGAGCAGTACTTC
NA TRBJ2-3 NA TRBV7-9 CASSLYGGTDTQYF TGTGCCAGCAGCTTATACGGGGGCACAGATACGCAGTATTTT
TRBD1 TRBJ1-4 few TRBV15 CATSRGGTAGGKLFF TGTGCCACCAGCAGGGGCGGGACAGCGGGGGGAAAACTGTTTTTT
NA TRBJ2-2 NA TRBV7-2 CASSLYSNTGELFF TGTGCCAGCAGCTTGTACAGCAACACCGGGGAGCTGTTTTTT
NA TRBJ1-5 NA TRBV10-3 CAISESGGTGNQPQHF TGTGCCATCAGTGAGTCAGGGGGTACGGGCAATCAGCCCCAGCATTTT
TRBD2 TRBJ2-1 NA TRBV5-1 CASSSRDLAGSGQFF TGCGCCAGCAGCTCCAGAGATCTAGCGGGGTCGGGGCAGTTCTTC
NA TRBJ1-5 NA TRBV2 CASMGQGEVQPQHF TGTGCCAGCATGGGGCAGGGTGAGGTTCAGCCCCAGCATTTT
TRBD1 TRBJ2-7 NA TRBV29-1 CSGLQGANYEQYF TGCAGCGGCTTACAGGGGGCCAACTACGAGCAGTACTTC
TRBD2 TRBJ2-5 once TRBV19 CASSTGTSGFGETQYF TGTGCCAGTAGTACCGGGACTAGCGGGTTTGGAGAGACCCAGTACTTC
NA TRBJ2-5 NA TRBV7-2 CASSLSRQETQYF TGTGCCAGCAGCTTATCCCGCCAAGAGACCCAGTACTTC
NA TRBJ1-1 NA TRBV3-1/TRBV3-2 CASSHLTEAFF TGTGCCAGCAGCCACCTCACTGAAGCTTTCTTT
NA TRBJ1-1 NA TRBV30 CAWSVGLQGKSEAFF TGTGCCTGGAGTGTAGGTTTGCAGGGGAAATCTGAAGCTTTCTTT
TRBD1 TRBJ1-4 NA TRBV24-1 CATSDYGTGATNEKLFF TGTGCCACCAGTGACTACGGGACAGGGGCAACTAATGAAAAACTGTTTTTT
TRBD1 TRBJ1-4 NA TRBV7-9 CASSRDRGNEKLFF TGTGCCAGCAGCCGGGACAGGGGTAATGAAAAACTGTTTTTT
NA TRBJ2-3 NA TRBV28 CATHRGTDTQYF TGTGCCACCCACAGGGGCACAGATACGCAGTATTTT
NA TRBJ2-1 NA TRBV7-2 CASTTFNEQFF TGTGCCAGCACCACTTTCAATGAGCAGTTCTTC
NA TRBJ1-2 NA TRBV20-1 CSASTQKYGYTF TGCAGTGCTAGTACCCAGAAGTATGGCTACACCTTC
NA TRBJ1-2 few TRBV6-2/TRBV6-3 CASSDSVGGYTF TGTGCCAGCAGCGACAGTGTGGGAGGCTACACCTTC
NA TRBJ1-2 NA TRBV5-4 CASSLAGVNDGYTF TGTGCCAGCAGCTTGGCCGGGGTTAATGATGGCTACACCTTC
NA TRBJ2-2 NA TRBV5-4 CASSSGQGSNTGELFF TGTGCCAGCAGCTCGGGCCAGGGCTCGAACACCGGGGAGCTGTTTTTT
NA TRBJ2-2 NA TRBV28 CASSLKPYRGNTGELFF TGTGCCAGCAGTTTGAAACCCTATAGGGGCAACACCGGGGAGCTGTTTTTT
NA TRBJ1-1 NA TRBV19 CASSTLSSGNTEAFF TGTGCCAGTAGCACCCTGTCGTCCGGGAACACTGAAGCTTTCTTT
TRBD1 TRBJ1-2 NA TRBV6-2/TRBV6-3 CASSTGDRGAYGYTF TGTGCCAGCAGTACCGGGGACAGGGGGGCGTATGGCTACACCTTC